Following are 23 T cell receptor beta chains from one sample sequenced in a study of blood T cells in healthy people across ages. A J-beta primer mix and a sample-barcoded 5' primer were used in a second PCR of roughly 7 to 12 cycles. TCRdb reanalysed the 5' RACE reads using MiXCR and keeps one entry per CDR3 protein. The sample lists about 730,000 distinct CDR3 sequences; roughly 44% were seen once. The sample consisted of blood. The source is a woman aged 55-70 years in good health.

This clonotype was counted between two and nine times. This chain links TRBV20-1 with TRBJ1-2; the D gene is possibly TRBD1 (6 bases). V was shortened by 3 bases and J by 2 bases, with 16 bases between the two germline ends. CDR3 length: 15 amino acids. Germline V gives CDR1 DFQATT, CDR2 SNEGSKA (reference sequence). CDR3 in amino acids: CSARLDSRVNYGYTF. CDR3 coding DNA: TGCAGTGCTAGGTTGGACAGCAGAGTCAACTATGGCTACACCTTC.

This clonotype was recorded a few times. This chain uses TRBV20-1 with TRBJ2-5, with a tentative D call TRBD2 (7 bases). The CDR3 loop spans 16 amino acids. Between the trimmed V and J ends, which lost 4 bases and 4 bases, there was a span of 22 bases. CDR1 is DFQATT and CDR2 is SNEGSKA in the germline V gene (reference sequence). DNA of the CDR3: TGCAGTGCTACACCGGGGAACGGGGGGCAGTCAGAGACCCAGTACTTC. This gives the protein CSATPGNGGQSETQYF.

The chain joins TRBV6-1 to TRBJ2-1; D is perhaps TRBD2 (6 bases). The germline gives CDR1 MNHNS, CDR2 SASEGT. V gave up 0 bases and J gave up 10 bases, with 16 bases separating them. The CDR3 length is 15 residues. The CDR3 protein is CASSEASGSGREQFF. The CDR3 coding sequence is TGTGCCAGCAGTGAAGCTTCGGGGAGCGGGCGAGAGCAGTTCTTC.

A note on this clonotype: The junction shows a germline mismatch at one end, possibly a read error. The chain combines TRBV20-1 with TRBJ2-3; D could derive from TRBD1 or TRBD2 (5 bases each). This CDR3 comprises 13 residues. Germline CDR1 reads DFQATT; CDR2 reads SNEGSKA (reference sequence). The CDR3 loop reads CSAPGPDTYTQYF. The CDR3 DNA sequence: TGCAGTGCCCCGGGGCCGGACACATATACGCAGTATTTT.

This sequence joins TRBV7-9 and TRBJ1-2; D ambiguous. This CDR3 has 14 amino acids. Germline V gene data show CDR1 as SEHNR and CDR2 as FQNEAQ (reference sequence). The V end lost 1 base, the J end lost 6 bases, and 12 bases lay between the germline ends. CDR3 bases: TGTGCCAGCAGCTTAGGAGTGGTCATTAATGGCTACACCTTC. Amino acids: CASSLGVVINGYTF.

The table lists this clonotype with a few counts. V usage is TRBV7-2 and J usage is TRBJ2-1, with TRBD1 identical over 11 bases. CDR1 and CDR2 (germline): SGHTA, FQGNSA. V lost 2 bases, J lost 13 bases, and 7 bases stayed unmatched. The CDR3 is made up of 14 amino acids. The CDR3 reads CASSLNLGQGAQFF. The CDR3 DNA follows: TGTGCCAGCAGCTTAAATCTCGGACAGGGGGCCCAGTTCTTC.

This clonotype was seen a handful of times. The chain carries TRBV27 and TRBJ2-1; no firm D call. The length of the CDR3 is 12 residues. Germline CDR1 MNHEY, CDR2 SMNVEV (reference sequence). V dropped 2 bases and J dropped 12 bases, with 11 bases sitting between them. The CDR3: CASSLTPGLQFF. The CDR3 nucleotides read TGTGCCAGCAGTTTAACTCCGGGTCTGCAGTTCTTC.

The CDR3 loop is CSAPGLAEGLTDTQYF. The CDR3 bases are TGCAGTGCCCCAGGACTAGCGGAGGGACTCACAGATACGCAGTATTTT. The rearrangement uses TRBV20-1 and TRBJ2-3, with 10 bases matching TRBD2. CDR1 is DFQATT and CDR2 is SNEGSKA in the germline V gene (reference sequence). The CDR3 runs to 16 residues. Trimming cost V 6 bases and J 2 bases; bases outside gene matches: 11.

The chain combines TRBV29-1 with TRBJ2-5, with D tentatively TRBD2 (6 bases). The CDR3 consists of 14 residues. V lost 7 bases to trimming and J lost 11 bases, with 26 bases between them. Germline CDR1 is SQVTM and CDR2 is ANQGSEA. CDR3 sequence: CSAIPGLKSNKQYF. CDR3 nucleotide sequence: TGCAGCGCTATACCGGGACTCAAATCTAACAAGCAGTACTTC.

The chain has TRBV5-8 and TRBJ1-6; the D gene is possibly TRBD1 (6 bases). The CDR3 covers 18 residues. V lost 0 bases, J lost 10 bases, and 23 bases lay in between. CDR1 and CDR2 from the germline V gene are SGHTS and YDEGEE. CDR3 bases: TGTGCCAGCAGCTTGGCCACTACTCTCTCCGGGGGCGGATCACCCCTCCACTTT. Translating gives CASSLATTLSGGGSPLHF.

The chain employs TRBV11-1 and TRBJ2-4, with 7 positions matching TRBD1. The CDR3 has 15 amino acids. Per the germline V gene, CDR1 is SGHAT and CDR2 is FQDESV (reference sequence). With V trimmed by 5 bases and J by 13 bases, 17 bases remained unmatched. CDR3 region: CASSPSGTAYNEQYF. CDR3 nucleotides: TGTGCCAGCAGCCCATCCGGGACAGCTTACAATGAGCAGTACTTC.

The chain has TRBV5-1 and TRBJ2-3; 9 nucleotides line up with TRBD2. Trimming removed 4 bases from V and 5 bases from J; junction bases left unmatched: 8. The V gene's germline CDR1 is SGHRS and CDR2 YFSETQ. The CDR3 totals 15 residues. CDR3 in amino acids: CASSPKTSGLDTQYF. The CDR3 DNA reads TGCGCCAGCAGCCCCAAGACTAGCGGTCTAGATACGCAGTATTTT.

The V call is TRBV20-1, the J call TRBJ2-1; 9 nucleotides match TRBD2. The DNA end is a closer match to TRBJ2-7, so the J assignment may be wrong. The CDR3 spans 14 residues. The germline CDR1 and CDR2 sequences are DFQATT and SNEGSKA (reference sequence). Here the CDR3 reads CSARLLAGANEQYF. The CDR3 DNA is TGCAGTGCTCGACTTTTAGCGGGAGCCAATGAGCAGTACTTC.

This clonotype occurred once. J is TRBJ2-1 and V is TRBV6-1, with 10 bases matching TRBD2. The V gene's germline CDR1 is MNHNS and CDR2 SASEGT. The CDR3 runs to 16 residues. V lost 3 bases to trimming and J lost 5 bases; unmatched junction nucleotides: 7. The CDR3 bases are TGTGCCAGCAGTGATAGTCTAGCGGGAGAGAACAATGAGCAGTTCTTC. Translation gives CASSDSLAGENNEQFF.

The rearrangement links TRBV4-3 to TRBJ1-2; possible D gene TRBD1, 6 bases. In germline, CDR1 is LGHNA, CDR2 YSLEER. Deletions cut 1 base from V and 6 bases from J, with 12 bases between. The CDR3 contains 14 residues. The CDR3: CASSQGGQTHGYTF. The CDR3 DNA sequence: TGCGCCAGCAGCCAAGGGGGGCAGACTCATGGCTACACCTTC.

The rearrangement joins TRBV20-1 to TRBJ2-5, with 8 bases fitting TRBD1. The trim removed 1 base at V and 4 bases at J, leaving 8 bases unmatched. The CDR3 has 15 residues. The germline V gene has CDR1 DFQATT and CDR2 SNEGSKA (reference sequence). The CDR3 nucleotides read TGCAGTGCTAGAGTCCCGCAGACAGGGGTAGAGACCCAGTACTTC. Its translation: CSARVPQTGVETQYF.

V usage is TRBV27 and J usage is TRBJ2-1; D may match TRBD1 or TRBD2 (5 bases each). The germline gives CDR1 MNHEY, CDR2 SMNVEV (reference sequence). Trimming shortened V by 7 bases and J by 6 bases, and 19 bases separated the two germline ends. This CDR3 has 15 residues. CDR3: CASMPGRASGNEQFF. The CDR3 DNA follows: TGTGCCAGCATGCCGGGACGAGCCTCTGGCAATGAGCAGTTCTTC.

V is TRBV20-1 and J is TRBJ2-7; D not certain. Trimming took 4 bases from V and 3 from J, leaving 10 bases between them. The CDR3 length is 12 residues. Germline V gene data show CDR1 as DFQATT and CDR2 as SNEGSKA (reference sequence). DNA for the CDR3: TGCAGTGCTACCCCCAGGCACTACGAGCAGTACTTC. The encoded protein is CSATPRHYEQYF.

This rearrangement joins TRBV10-3 to TRBJ2-2; possible D gene TRBD1, 5 bases. This CDR3 has 14 amino acids. Germline CDR1 and CDR2: ENHRY and SYGVKD. The germline V and J ends were trimmed by 5 bases and 4 bases, with 11 bases remaining between them. In DNA form, the CDR3 reads TGTGCCATCAGTAGCAGGGAATTCACCGGGGAGCTGTTTTTT. It encodes CAISSREFTGELFF.

V and J are TRBV7-3 and TRBJ2-6; 10 nucleotides agree with TRBD1. Losses at the gene ends were 1 base for V and 4 bases for J; bases not matched to a gene: 7. This CDR3 region has 18 residues. Germline loops: CDR1 SGHTA, CDR2 FQGTGA. This chain's CDR3 is CASSLIGTGESGANVLTF. As DNA, the CDR3 is TGTGCCAGCAGCTTAATAGGGACAGGGGAGTCGGGGGCCAACGTCCTGACTTTC. Complete variable domain (other parts from reference TRBV7-3 and TRBJ2-6): GAGVSQTPSNKVTEKGKYVELRCDPISGHTALYWYRQSLGQGPEFLIYFQGTGAADDSGLPNDRFFAVRPEGSVSTLKIQRTERGDSAVYLCASSLIGTGESGANVLTFGAGSRLTVL.

At least ten counts were recorded for this clonotype. The chain is built from TRBV7-2 and TRBJ2-7, with TRBD2 matching 9 bases. With V trimmed by 7 bases and J by 1 base, 11 bases remained unmatched. This CDR3 is built from 16 residues. The germline CDR1 and CDR2 sequences are SGHTA and FQGNSA. The CDR3 loop is CASTQEGREGSYEQYF. CDR3 coding DNA: TGTGCCAGCACCCAGGAGGGGCGGGAGGGGTCCTACGAGCAGTACTTC.

J is TRBJ2-7 and V is TRBV7-2; tentatively, D is TRBD1 (6 bases). Germline V gene sequence: CDR1 SGHTA, CDR2 FQGNSA. The V end was cut by 3 bases, the J end by 2 bases, with 14 bases between. The CDR3 runs 15 residues. CDR3 residues: CASSFSYRVPYEQYF. CDR3 DNA sequence: TGTGCCAGCAGCTTTAGTTACAGGGTCCCCTACGAGCAGTACTTC.

Comment on this clonotype: Just one base apart from a much larger clone, this may be a read error. This chain links TRBV5-1 with TRBJ2-1; D unresolved. Germline CDR1 SGHRS, CDR2 YFSETQ. The CDR3 consists of 12 residues. The CDR3 reads CASSLNTNGQFF. The CDR3 region has the DNA TGCGCCAGCAGCTTAAATACGAATGGGCAGTTCTTC.